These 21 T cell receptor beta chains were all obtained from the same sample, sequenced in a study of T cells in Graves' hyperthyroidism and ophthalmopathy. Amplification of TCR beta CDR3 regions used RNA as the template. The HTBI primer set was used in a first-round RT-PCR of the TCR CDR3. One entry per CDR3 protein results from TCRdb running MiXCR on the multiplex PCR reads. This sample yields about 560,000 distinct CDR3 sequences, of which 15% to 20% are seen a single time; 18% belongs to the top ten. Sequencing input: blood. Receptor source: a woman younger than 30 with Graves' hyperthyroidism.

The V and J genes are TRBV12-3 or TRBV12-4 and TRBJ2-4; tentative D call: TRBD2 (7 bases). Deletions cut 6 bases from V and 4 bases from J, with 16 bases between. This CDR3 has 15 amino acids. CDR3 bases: TGTGCCAGCAGCTCCACGCGGGGGCGGAAAAACATTCAGTACTTC. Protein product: CASSSTRGRKNIQYF.

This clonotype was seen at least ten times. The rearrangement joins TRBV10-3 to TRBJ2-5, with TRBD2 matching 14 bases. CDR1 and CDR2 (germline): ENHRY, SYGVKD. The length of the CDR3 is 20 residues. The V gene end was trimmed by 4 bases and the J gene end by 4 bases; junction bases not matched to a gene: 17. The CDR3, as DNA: TGTGCCATCAGTGCCCCTCCGCTGACTAGCGGGGGGGCCTCTGGAGAGACCCAGTACTTC. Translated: CAISAPPLTSGGASGETQYF.

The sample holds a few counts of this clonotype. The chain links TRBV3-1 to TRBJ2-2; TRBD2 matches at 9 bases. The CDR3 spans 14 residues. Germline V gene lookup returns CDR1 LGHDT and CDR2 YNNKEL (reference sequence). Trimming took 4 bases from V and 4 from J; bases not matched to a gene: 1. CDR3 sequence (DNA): TGTGCCAGCAGCCGTAGCGGGGGCACCGGGGAGCTGTTTTTT. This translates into CASSRSGGTGELFF.

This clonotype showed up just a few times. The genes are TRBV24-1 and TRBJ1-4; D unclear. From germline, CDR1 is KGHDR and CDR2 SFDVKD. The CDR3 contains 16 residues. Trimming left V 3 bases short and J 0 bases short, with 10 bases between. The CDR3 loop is CATSDGRTATNEKLFF. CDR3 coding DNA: TGTGCCACCAGTGATGGACGGACCGCAACTAATGAAAAACTGTTTTTT.

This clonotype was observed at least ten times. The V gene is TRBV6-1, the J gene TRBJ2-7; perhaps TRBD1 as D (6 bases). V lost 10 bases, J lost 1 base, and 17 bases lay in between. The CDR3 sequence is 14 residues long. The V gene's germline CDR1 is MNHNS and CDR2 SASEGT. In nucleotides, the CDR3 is TGTGCCACCTATCCGTCCAGGGGATCCTACGAGCAGTACTTC. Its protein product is CATYPSRGSYEQYF.

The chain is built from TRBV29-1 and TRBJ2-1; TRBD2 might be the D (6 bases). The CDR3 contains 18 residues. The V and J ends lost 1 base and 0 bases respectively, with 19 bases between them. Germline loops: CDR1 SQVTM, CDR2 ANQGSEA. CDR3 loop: CSVEGGTTVRSSYNEQFF. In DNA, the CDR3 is TGCAGCGTTGAAGGCGGGACCACTGTGCGGAGCTCCTACAATGAGCAGTTCTTC.

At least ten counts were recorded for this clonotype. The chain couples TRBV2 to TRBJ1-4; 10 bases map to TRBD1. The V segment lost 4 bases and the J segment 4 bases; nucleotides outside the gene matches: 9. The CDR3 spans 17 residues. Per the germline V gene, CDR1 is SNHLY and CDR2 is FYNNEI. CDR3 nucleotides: TGTGCCAGCAGTGGGACAGGGGGAGGTGGTAATAATGAAAAACTGTTTTTT. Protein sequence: CASSGTGGGGNNEKLFF. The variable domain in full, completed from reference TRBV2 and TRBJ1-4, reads EPEVTQTPSHQVTQMGQEVILRCVPISNHLYFYWYRQILGQKVEFLVSFYNNEISEKSEIFDDQFSVERPDGSNFTLKIRSTKLEDSAMYFCASSGTGGGGNNEKLFFGSGTQLSVL.

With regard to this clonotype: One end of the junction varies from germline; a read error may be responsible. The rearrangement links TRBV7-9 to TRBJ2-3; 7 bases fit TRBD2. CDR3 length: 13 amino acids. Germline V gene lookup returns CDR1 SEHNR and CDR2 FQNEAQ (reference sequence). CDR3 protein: CASGLGGADTQYF. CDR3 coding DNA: TGTGCCAGCGGCTTGGGGGGGGCAGATACGCAGTATTTT.

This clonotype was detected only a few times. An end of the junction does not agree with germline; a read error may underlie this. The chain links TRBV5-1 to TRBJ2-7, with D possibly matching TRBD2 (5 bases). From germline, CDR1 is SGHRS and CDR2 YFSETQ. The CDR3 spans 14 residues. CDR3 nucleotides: TGCGCCAGCAGCTTGGTTAGTACTAGGTACGTGCAGTACTTC. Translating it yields CASSLVSTRYVQYF.

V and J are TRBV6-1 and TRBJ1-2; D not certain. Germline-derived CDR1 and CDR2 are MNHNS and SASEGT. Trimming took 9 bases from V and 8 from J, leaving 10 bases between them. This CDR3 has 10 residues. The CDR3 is CASGPGGYTF. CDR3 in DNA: TGTGCCAGTGGCCCTGGGGGCTACACCTTC.

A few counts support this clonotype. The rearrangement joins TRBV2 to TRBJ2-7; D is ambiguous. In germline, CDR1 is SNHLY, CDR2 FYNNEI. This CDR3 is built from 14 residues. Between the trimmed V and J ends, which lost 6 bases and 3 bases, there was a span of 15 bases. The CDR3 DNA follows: TGTGCCAGCAGCGGAACTTCAGCCGGCTACGAGCAGTACTTC. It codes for CASSGTSAGYEQYF.

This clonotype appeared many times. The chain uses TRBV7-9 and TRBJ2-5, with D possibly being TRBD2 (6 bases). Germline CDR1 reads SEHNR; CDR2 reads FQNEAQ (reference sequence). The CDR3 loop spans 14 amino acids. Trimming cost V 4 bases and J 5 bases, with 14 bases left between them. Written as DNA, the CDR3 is TGTGCCAGCAGCTACGGGGGAATTAGGGAGACCCAGTACTTC. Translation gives CASSYGGIRETQYF.

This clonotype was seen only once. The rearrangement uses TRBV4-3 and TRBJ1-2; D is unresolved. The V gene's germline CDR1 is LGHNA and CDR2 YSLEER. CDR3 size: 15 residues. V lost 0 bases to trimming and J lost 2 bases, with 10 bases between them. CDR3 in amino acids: CASSQDKATNYGYTF. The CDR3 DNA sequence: TGCGCCAGCAGCCAAGATAAGGCCACCAACTATGGCTACACCTTC.

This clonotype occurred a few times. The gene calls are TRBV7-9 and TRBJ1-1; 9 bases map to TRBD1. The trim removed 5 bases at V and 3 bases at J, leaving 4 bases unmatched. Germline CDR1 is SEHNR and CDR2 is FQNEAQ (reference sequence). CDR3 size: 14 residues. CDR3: CASSRDRAYTEAFF. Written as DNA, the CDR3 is TGTGCCAGCAGCCGGGACAGGGCTTACACTGAAGCTTTCTTT.

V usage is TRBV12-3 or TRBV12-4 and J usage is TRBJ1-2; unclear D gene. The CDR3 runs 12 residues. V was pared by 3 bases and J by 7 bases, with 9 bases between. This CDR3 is CASSLGKGGYTF. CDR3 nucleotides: TGTGCCAGCAGTTTGGGGAAGGGTGGCTACACCTTC.

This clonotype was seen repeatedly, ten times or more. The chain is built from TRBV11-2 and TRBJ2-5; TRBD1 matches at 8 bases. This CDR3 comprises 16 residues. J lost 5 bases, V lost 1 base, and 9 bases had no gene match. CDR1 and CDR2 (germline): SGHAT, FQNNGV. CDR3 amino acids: CASSLVSGTGLETQYF. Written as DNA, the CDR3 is TGTGCCAGCAGCTTAGTTAGTGGGACAGGTCTCGAGACCCAGTACTTC.

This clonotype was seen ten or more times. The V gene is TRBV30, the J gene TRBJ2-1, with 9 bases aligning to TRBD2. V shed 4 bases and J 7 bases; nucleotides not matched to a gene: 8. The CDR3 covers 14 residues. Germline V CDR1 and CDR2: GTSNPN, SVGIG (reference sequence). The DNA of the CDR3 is TGTGCCTGGAAGATTAGCGGGAGAGGGAATGAGCAGTTCTTC. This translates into CAWKISGRGNEQFF.

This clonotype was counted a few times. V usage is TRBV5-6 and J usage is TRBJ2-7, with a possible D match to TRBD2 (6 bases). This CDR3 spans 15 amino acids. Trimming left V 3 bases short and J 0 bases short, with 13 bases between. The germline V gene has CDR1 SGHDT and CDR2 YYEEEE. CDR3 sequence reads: CASSSPGLRSYEQYF. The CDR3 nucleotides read TGTGCCAGCAGCTCCCCGGGACTGCGCTCCTACGAGCAGTACTTC.

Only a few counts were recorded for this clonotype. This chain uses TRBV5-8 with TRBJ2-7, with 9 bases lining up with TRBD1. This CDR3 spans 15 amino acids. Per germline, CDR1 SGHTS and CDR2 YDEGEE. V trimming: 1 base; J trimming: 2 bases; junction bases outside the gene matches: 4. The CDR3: CASSLRQGDPYEQYF. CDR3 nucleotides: TGTGCCAGCAGCTTGCGACAGGGGGATCCCTACGAGCAGTACTTC.

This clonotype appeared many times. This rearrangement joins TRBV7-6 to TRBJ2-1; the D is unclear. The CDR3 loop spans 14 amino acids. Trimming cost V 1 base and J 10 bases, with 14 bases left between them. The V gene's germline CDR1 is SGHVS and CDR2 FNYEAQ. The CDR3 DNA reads TGTGCCAGCAGCTTAGTAATGGCCTCTTGGGAGCAGTTCTTC. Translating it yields CASSLVMASWEQFF.

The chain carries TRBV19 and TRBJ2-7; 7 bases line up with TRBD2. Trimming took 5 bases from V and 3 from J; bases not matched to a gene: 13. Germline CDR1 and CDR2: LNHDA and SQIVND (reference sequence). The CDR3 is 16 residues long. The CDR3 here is CASSALQLPGGYEQYF. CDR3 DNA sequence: TGTGCCAGTAGTGCCCTCCAACTCCCGGGGGGCTACGAGCAGTACTTC.